Listed below are T cell receptor beta chains from one sample, sequenced in a study of CXCR3-negative and CXCR3-positive naive CD8 T cells. No DNA is given; TCRdb re-called the 5' RACE reads and lists each CDR3 protein once. The table gives over 100,000 distinct CDR3 sequences; the top ten clones make up 0.29% of it. Specimen: naive CXCR3- CD8+ T cells from blood. The receptor set was obtained from a human donor in good health. Some clones in this sample may be carry-over from other donors' samples. CDR3s include the opening cysteine and the closing phenylalanine or tryptophan.

CDR3 protein: CATSRVPTEDQPQHF
J gene: TRBJ1-5
V gene: TRBV15

CDR3 protein: CASSPDSYSGNTIYF
J gene: TRBJ1-3
V gene: TRBV7-7

CDR3 protein: CASSPGTGPYEQYF
J gene: TRBJ2-7
V gene: TRBV5-4

CDR3 protein: CASSLRVRAIEQFF
J gene: TRBJ2-1
V gene: TRBV28

CDR3 protein: CATSKNLGGAGELFF
J gene: TRBJ2-2
V gene: TRBV15

CDR3 protein: CSVDGTDVNYGYTF
J gene: TRBJ1-2
V gene: TRBV29-1

CDR3 protein: CASSPLGTGPYEQYF
J gene: TRBJ2-7
V gene: TRBV6-5

CDR3 protein: CASSLASDQETQYF
J gene: TRBJ2-5
V gene: TRBV12-3/TRBV12-4

CDR3 protein: CASSLRRATDTQYF
J gene: TRBJ2-3
V gene: TRBV6-6

CDR3 protein: CASSLRTAMNTEAFF
J gene: TRBJ1-1
V gene: TRBV28

CDR3 protein: CASSLVTPRLAGKNTGELFF
J gene: TRBJ2-2
V gene: TRBV7-6